This TCR beta chain is drawn from a study of blood T cells in healthy people across ages. Study findings and constraints: In older individuals, TCR beta diversity per million T cells was lower, falling roughly linearly with age. Shifts in expanded clonotypes may have been confounded by donor CMV status, which was unknown.

Together with a sample-barcoded 5' primer, a J-beta primer mix was included in a second PCR lasting roughly 6 to 12 cycles. Each cDNA molecule was tagged by a template-switch adaptor with 12 random nucleotides. TCRdb analysed the 5' RACE reads with MiXCR anew, one entry per CDR3 protein. The sample lists roughly 900,000 distinct CDR3 sequences, roughly 50% occurring once. Germline-derived CDR1 and CDR2 are SGHTA and FQGNSA. V shed 6 bases, J shed 7 bases, and the junction held 4 bases outside the gene matches. This CDR3 region has 13 residues. About this clonotype: Its specificity is unknown.

Input material: blood. The rearrangement links TRBV7-2 to TRBJ2-1, with 9 bases matching TRBD1. This clonotype was sampled from a man younger than 45 in good health. The CDR3 spells CASRTGGMNEQFF. The DNA of the CDR3 is TGTGCCAGCAGGACAGGGGGTATGAATGAGCAGTTCTTC.